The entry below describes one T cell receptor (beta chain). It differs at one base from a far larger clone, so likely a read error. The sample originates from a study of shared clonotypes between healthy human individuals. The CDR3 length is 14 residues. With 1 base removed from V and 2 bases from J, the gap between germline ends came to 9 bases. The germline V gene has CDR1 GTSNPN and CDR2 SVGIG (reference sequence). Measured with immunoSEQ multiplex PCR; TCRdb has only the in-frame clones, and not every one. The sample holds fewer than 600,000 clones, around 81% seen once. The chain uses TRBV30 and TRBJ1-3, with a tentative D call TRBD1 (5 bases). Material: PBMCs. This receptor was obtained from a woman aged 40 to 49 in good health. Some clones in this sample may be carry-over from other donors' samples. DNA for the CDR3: TGTGCCTGGAGTGGGGGGGGAGCTGGAAACACCATATATTTT. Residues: CAWSGGGAGNTIYF. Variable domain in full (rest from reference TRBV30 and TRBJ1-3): SQTIHQWPATLVQPVGSPLSLECTVEGTSNPNLYWYRQAAGRGLQLLFYSVGIGQISSEVPQNLSASRPQDRQFILSSKKLLLSDSGFYLCAWSGGGAGNTIYFGEGSWLTVV.